This TCR beta chain was sequenced during a study of blood T cell repertoires in COVID-19. Study-wide context: The analysed material was cDNA or gDNA that came from T cells, B-cell-depleted T cells, or PBMCs.

Enrolment of Seattle patients took place during active infection, and they were followed longitudinally. In the source study's methods: Amplified reference gene primers provided the basis for estimating nucleated cell counts. Assay: immunoSEQ multiplex PCR; the TCRdb copy retains only in-frame clones and omits some. The D gene and trimming were derived from the DNA, and the V and J assignments and clone size from that table. The sample records a few hundred thousand clones, roughly 84% being singletons. In its sample, this clone was seen once. Germline V gene sequence: CDR1 LNHDA, CDR2 SQIVND (reference sequence). V was trimmed by 2 bases and J by 0 bases, leaving 13 bases between them. CDR3 length equals 16 residues.

The clonotype was recovered from a person between 65 and 79 years old with COVID-19, enrolled during active disease. V gene TRBV19 combines with J gene TRBJ1-2; D not resolved. Sequenced input: peripheral blood. In DNA form, the CDR3 reads TGTGCCAGTAGTATATTCTCAGAAAAAGCTAACTATGGCTACACCTTC. This encodes CASSIFSEKANYGYTF.